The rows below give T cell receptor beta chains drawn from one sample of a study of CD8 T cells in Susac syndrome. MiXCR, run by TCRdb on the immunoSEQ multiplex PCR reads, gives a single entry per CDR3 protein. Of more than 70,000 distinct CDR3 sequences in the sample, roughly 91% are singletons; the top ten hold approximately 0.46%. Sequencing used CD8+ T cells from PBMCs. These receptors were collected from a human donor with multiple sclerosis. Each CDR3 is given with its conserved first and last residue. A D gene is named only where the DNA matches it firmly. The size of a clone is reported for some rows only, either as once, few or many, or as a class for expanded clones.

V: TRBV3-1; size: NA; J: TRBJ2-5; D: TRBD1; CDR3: CASSPAEGTVQETQYF; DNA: TGTGCCAGCAGCCCCGCCGAAGGGACAGTCCAAGAGACCCAGTACTTC
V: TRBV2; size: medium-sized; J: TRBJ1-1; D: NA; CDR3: CASGLGMNTEAFF; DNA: TGTGCCAGCGGCCTGGGGATGAACACTGAAGCTTTCTTT
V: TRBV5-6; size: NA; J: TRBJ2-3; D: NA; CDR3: CASSQTSFTDTQYF; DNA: TGTGCCAGCAGCCAGACTTCCTTCACAGATACGCAGTATTTT
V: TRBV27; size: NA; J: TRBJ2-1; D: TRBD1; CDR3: CASKDRELYNEQFF; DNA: TGTGCCAGCAAGGACAGGGAACTCTACAATGAGCAGTTCTTC
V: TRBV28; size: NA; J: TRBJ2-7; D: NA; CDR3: CASSQTGGFYEQYF; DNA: TGTGCCAGCAGTCAAACCGGGGGATTCTACGAGCAGTACTTC
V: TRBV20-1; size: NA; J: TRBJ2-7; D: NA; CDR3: CSARSGQMYEQYF; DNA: TGCAGTGCTAGGTCTGGACAGATGTACGAGCAGTACTTC
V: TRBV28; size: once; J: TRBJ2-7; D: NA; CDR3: CASSFRGRIEYEQYF; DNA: TGTGCCAGCAGTTTTAGGGGACGGATCGAATACGAGCAGTACTTC
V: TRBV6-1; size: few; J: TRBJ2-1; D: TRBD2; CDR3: CASSSSGPGYNEQFF; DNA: TGTGCCAGCAGCTCTAGCGGACCCGGGTACAATGAGCAGTTCTTC
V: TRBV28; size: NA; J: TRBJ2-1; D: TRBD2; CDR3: CASSFPESGGDDNEQFF; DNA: TGTGCCAGCAGTTTTCCGGAGAGCGGGGGGGACGACAATGAGCAGTTCTTC
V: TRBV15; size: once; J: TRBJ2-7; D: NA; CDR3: CATSAQGRYEQYF; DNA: TGTGCCACCAGCGCCCAGGGCCGCTACGAGCAGTACTTC
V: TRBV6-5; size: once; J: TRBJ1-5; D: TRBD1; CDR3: CASSSGQGRSNQPQHF; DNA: TGTGCCAGCAGTTCCGGACAGGGCCGAAGCAATCAGCCCCAGCATTTT
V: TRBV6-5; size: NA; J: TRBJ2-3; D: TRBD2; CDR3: CASSYTPSGRTDTQYF; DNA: TGTGCCAGCAGTTACACACCTAGCGGACGCACAGATACGCAGTATTTT
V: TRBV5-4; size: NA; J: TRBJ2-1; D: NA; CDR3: CASSFRGTSYNEQFF; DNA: TGTGCCAGCAGCTTTAGGGGGACTTCCTACAATGAGCAGTTCTTC
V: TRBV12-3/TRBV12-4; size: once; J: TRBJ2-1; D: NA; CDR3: CASSPRSSGMNEQFF; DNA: TGTGCCAGCAGCCCTCGATCGAGCGGCATGAATGAGCAGTTCTTC
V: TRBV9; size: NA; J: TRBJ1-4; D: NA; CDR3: CASSNPALSGSNEKLFF; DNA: TGTGCCAGCAGCAACCCCGCACTATCAGGGAGTAATGAAAAACTGTTTTTT
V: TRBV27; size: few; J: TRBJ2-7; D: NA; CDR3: CASSALFSYEQYF; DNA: TGTGCCAGCAGCGCTTTATTCTCCTACGAGCAGTACTTC
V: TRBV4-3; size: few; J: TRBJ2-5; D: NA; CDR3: CASSQSRGPGETQYF; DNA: TGCGCCAGCAGCCAAAGCCGGGGACCTGGGGAGACCCAGTACTTC
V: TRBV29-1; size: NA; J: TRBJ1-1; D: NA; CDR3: CSALNTEAFF; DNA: TGCAGCGCTCTCAACACTGAAGCTTTCTTT
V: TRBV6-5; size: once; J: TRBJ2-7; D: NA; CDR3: CASSRRLYSYEQYF; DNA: TGTGCCAGCAGTCGGCGATTATATTCCTACGAGCAGTACTTC
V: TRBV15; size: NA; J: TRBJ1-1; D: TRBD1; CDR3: CATSREHRVQGATEAFF; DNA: TGTGCCACCAGCAGAGAACATCGCGTACAGGGGGCCACTGAAGCTTTCTTT
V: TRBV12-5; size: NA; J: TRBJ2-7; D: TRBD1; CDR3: CASGPQDRGYEQYF; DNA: TGTGCTAGTGGTCCTCAGGACAGGGGATACGAGCAGTACTTC
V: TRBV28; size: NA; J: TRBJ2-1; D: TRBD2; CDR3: CASSLGLAGNGGDNEQFF; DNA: TGTGCCAGCAGTTTGGGACTAGCGGGAAACGGAGGCGACAATGAGCAGTTCTTC
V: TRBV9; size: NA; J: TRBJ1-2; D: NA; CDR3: CASSVGRGIYGYTF; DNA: TGTGCCAGCAGCGTAGGCCGGGGTATCTATGGCTACACCTTC
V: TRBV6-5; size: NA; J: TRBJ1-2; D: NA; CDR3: CASSYTPGGPYGYTF; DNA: TGTGCCAGCAGTTACACCCCGGGCGGACCCTATGGCTACACCTTC
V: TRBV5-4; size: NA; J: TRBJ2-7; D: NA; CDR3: CASSFGTPGYEQYF; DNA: TGTGCCAGCAGCTTCGGGACCCCAGGCTACGAGCAGTACTTC
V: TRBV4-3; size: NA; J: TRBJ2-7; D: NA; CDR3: CASSQDRNYEQYF; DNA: TGCGCCAGCAGCCAAGACCGGAATTACGAGCAGTACTTC
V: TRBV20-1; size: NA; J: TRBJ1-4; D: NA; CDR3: CSAREIQVGGEKLFF; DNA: TGCAGTGCTAGAGAGATACAGGTCGGGGGGGAAAAACTGTTTTTT
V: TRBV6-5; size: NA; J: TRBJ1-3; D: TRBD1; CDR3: CASSYSGQGNSGNTIYF; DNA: TGTGCCAGCAGTTACAGCGGACAGGGAAACTCTGGAAACACCATATATTTT
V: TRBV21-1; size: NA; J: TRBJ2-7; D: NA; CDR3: CASSKVPGLAQGWRNEQYF; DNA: TGTGCCAGCAGCAAAGTTCCGGGATTGGCCCAGGGCTGGCGAAACGAGCAGTACTTC
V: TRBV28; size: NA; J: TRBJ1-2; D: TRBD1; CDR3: CASSSPRQGNYGYTF; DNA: TGTGCCAGCAGCTCACCCCGACAGGGGAACTATGGCTACACCTTC
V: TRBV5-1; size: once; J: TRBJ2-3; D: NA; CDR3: CASSFRRAGTDTQYF; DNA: TGCGCCAGCAGCTTCCGACGGGCGGGCACAGATACGCAGTATTTT
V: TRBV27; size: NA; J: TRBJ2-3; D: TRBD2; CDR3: CASSPSTSGSTDTQYF; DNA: TGTGCCAGCAGTCCATCGACTAGCGGGAGCACAGATACGCAGTATTTT
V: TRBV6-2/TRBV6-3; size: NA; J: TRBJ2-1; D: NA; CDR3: CASSRPGYNEQFF; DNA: TGTGCCAGCAGTCGCCCCGGGTACAATGAGCAGTTCTTC
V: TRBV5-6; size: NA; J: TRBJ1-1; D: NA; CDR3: CASSLARNTEAFF; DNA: TGTGCCAGCAGCTTGGCCAGGAACACTGAAGCTTTCTTT
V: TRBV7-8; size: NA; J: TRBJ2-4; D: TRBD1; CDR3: CASSLGAGGQNIQYF; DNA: TGTGCCAGCAGCTTAGGGGCAGGGGGCCAAAACATTCAGTACTTC
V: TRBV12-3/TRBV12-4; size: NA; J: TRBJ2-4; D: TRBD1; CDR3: CASTGQGEDKNIQYF; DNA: TGTGCCAGCACAGGACAGGGGGAGGACAAAAACATTCAGTACTTC
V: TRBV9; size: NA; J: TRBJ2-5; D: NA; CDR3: CASSGGQADPQETQYF; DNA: TGTGCCAGCAGCGGGGGACAAGCAGATCCCCAAGAGACCCAGTACTTC
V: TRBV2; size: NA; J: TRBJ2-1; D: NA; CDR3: CASSVTGFSYNEQFF; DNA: TGTGCCAGCAGCGTCACAGGGTTTTCCTACAATGAGCAGTTCTTC
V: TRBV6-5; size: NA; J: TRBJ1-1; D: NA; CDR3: CASSLRGDLVEAFF; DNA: TGTGCCAGCAGCCTACGGGGGGATCTTGTGGAAGCTTTCTTT
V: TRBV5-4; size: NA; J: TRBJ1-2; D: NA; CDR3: CASSLGGSSYGYTF; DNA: TGTGCCAGCAGCTTGGGAGGTTCATCCTATGGCTACACCTTC
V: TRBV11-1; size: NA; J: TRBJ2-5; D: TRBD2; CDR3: CASSSPGGGETQYF; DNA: TGTGCCAGCAGCTCCCCGGGAGGAGGGGAGACCCAGTACTTC
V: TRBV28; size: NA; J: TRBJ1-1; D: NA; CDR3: CASTPTMNTEAFF; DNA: TGTGCCAGCACCCCAACTATGAACACTGAAGCTTTCTTT
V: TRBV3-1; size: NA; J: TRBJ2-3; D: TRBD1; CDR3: CASSQAQEGQETDTQYF; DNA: TGTGCCAGCAGCCAAGCGCAGGAGGGACAGGAGACAGATACGCAGTATTTT
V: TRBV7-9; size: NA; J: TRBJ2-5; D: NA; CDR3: CASSPVGLGETQYF; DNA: TGTGCCAGCAGCCCCGTGGGGCTAGGGGAGACCCAGTACTTC
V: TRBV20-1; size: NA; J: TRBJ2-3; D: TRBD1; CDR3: CSARDGQDATDTQYF; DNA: TGCAGTGCTAGAGATGGACAGGACGCCACAGATACGCAGTATTTT
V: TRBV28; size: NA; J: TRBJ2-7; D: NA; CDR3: CASSYLSYEQYF; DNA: TGTGCCAGCAGCTACCTCTCCTACGAGCAGTACTTC
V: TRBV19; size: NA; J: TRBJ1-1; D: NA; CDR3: CASSKSGGTEAFF; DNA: TGTGCCAGTAGCAAGAGCGGAGGCACTGAAGCTTTCTTT
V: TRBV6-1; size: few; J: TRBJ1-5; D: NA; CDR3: CASSREQENQPQHF; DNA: TGTGCCAGCAGCCGGGAGCAGGAAAATCAGCCCCAGCATTTT
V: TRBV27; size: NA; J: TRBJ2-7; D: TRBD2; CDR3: CASSWASGPYEQYF; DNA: TGTGCCAGCAGTTGGGCTAGCGGGCCTTACGAGCAGTACTTC
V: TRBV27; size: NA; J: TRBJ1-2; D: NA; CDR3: CASSLGRAYGYTF; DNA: TGTGCCAGCAGTTTGGGCAGGGCCTATGGCTACACCTTC
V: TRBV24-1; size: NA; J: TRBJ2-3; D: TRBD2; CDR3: CATSSGGLAEPDTQYF; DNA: TGTGCCACCAGCAGTGGTGGACTAGCGGAGCCAGATACGCAGTATTTT
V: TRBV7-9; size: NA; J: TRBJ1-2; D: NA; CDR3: CASSFGQYGYTF; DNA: TGTGCCAGCAGCTTTGGACAGTATGGCTACACCTTC
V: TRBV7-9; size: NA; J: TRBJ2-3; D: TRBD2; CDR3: CASSLPLAGAISSTDTQYF; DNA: TGTGCCAGCAGCCTTCCCTTAGCGGGGGCGATTTCTAGCACAGATACGCAGTATTTT
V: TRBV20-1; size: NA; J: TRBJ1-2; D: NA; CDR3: CSARDGETVYGYTF; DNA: TGCAGTGCTAGAGATGGTGAGACGGTCTATGGCTACACCTTC
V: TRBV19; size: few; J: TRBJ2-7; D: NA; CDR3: CASSLDVRYEQYF; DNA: TGTGCCAGTAGTCTAGATGTGCGCTACGAGCAGTACTTC
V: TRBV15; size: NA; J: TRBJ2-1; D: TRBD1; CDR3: CATSRTGALNNEQFF; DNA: TGTGCCACCAGCAGAACAGGGGCGCTAAACAATGAGCAGTTCTTC
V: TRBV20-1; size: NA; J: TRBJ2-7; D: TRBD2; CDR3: CSAPGLGVYEQYF; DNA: TGCAGTGCGCCGGGACTAGGAGTGTACGAGCAGTACTTC
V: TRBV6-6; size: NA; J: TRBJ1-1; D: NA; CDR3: CASIIGRLNTEAFF; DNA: TGTGCCAGCATCATAGGGAGACTGAACACTGAAGCTTTCTTT